Listed below are T cell receptor beta chains from one sample, sequenced in a study of shared clonotypes between healthy human individuals. Measured with immunoSEQ multiplex PCR; TCRdb has only the in-frame clones, and not every one. Found here are about 360,000 clones, roughly 70% of them singletons; the top ten hold less than 11%. Sequencing input: memory CD4+ T cells sorted from blood. The receptors derive from a man younger than 45 in good health. CDR3s include the opening cysteine and the closing phenylalanine or tryptophan. Each record gives: J gene, clone size, V gene, D gene, CDR3 DNA, CDR3 protein. The D gene is left open where the match is weak. Only some rows state a clone size, as once, few, many or a class for expanded clones.

>TRBJ2-3|NA|TRBV10-1|NA
TGCGCCAGCCGCGACGAATTGGCGCCAACACAGGATACGCAGTATTTT
CASRDELAPTQDTQYF
>TRBJ2-4|NA|TRBV27|NA
TGTGCCAGCAGCCAAGGACAGATCGGCAACATTCAGTACTTC
CASSQGQIGNIQYF
>TRBJ2-3|many|TRBV2|TRBD2
TGTGCCGAGCGGGGGGACACAGATACGCAGTATTTT
CAERGDTDTQYF
>TRBJ2-1|NA|TRBV14|NA
TGTGCCAGCAGCCAAGATCGGACGAATGAGCAGTTCTTC
CASSQDRTNEQFF
>TRBJ1-3|NA|TRBV4-3|TRBD1
TGCGCCAGCAGCCGGGACAGGGAGTATGCAAACACCATATATTTT
CASSRDREYANTIYF
>TRBJ2-2|NA|TRBV2|NA
TGTGCCAGCAGTGACGATGGACGGGAACAGAACACCGGGGAGCTGTTTTTT
CASSDDGREQNTGELFF
>TRBJ2-7|NA|TRBV19|TRBD1
TGTGCCACAAAAACCGGGACAGGGCGTAAGGAGCAGTACTTC
CATKTGTGRKEQYF
>TRBJ2-2|few|TRBV6-6|NA
TGTGCCAGCCAACTCCCCCTCACCGGGGAGCTGTTTTTT
CASQLPLTGELFF
>TRBJ1-6|few|TRBV5-1|NA
TGCGCCAGCAGCTTGGATAATACCGGGGGCCATTCACCCCTCCACTTT
CASSLDNTGGHSPLHF
>TRBJ2-1|few|TRBV11-2|NA
TGTGCCAGCAGCGGAGGGCACCCCTCCGGTAATGAGCAGTTCTTC
CASSGGHPSGNEQFF
>TRBJ2-1|NA|TRBV5-6|TRBD2
TGTGCCAGCAGCTTGGACGGGAGGGCCTTCAATGAGCAGTTCTTC
CASSLDGRAFNEQFF
>TRBJ2-7|NA|TRBV19|TRBD2
TGTGCCAGTAGTCCATCCCGAGGGGGACTAGTGGGATACGAGCAGTACTTC
CASSPSRGGLVGYEQYF
>TRBJ1-5|NA|TRBV2|TRBD1
TGTGCCAGCAGTGAGGACAGGGGGCAGATCGGTCAGCCCCAGCATTTT
CASSEDRGQIGQPQHF
>TRBJ1-5|few|TRBV7-3|TRBD1
TGTGCCAGCAGCGACTACAGGGGCGGTCAGCCCCAGCATTTT
CASSDYRGGQPQHF
>TRBJ2-1|NA|TRBV29-1|TRBD2
TGCAGCGTTGTGTTCTCCAGCGGGAGAAGTGGTGAGCAGTTCTTC
CSVVFSSGRSGEQFF
>TRBJ2-1|NA|TRBV7-2|NA
TGTGCCAGCAGCCCTTTGGGGTGGAAACTCCATAACAATGAGCAGTTCTTC
CASSPLGWKLHNNEQFF
>TRBJ2-6|NA|TRBV2|NA
TGTGCCAGCAGCGCCCTCCCCTCTGGGGCCAACGTCCTGACTTTC
CASSALPSGANVLTF
>TRBJ2-2|NA|TRBV10-1|TRBD1
TGCGCCAGCCGTGCCGGGACAGGGAATCCCCCGAACACCGGGGAGCTGTTTTTT
CASRAGTGNPPNTGELFF
>TRBJ2-2|many|TRBV2|NA
TGTGCCACCTCAGAAACTTCGAACACCGGGGAGCTGTTTTTT
CATSETSNTGELFF
>TRBJ2-7|once|TRBV6-1|TRBD2
TGTGCTACAAATCGAGCGGGAGGGCCTTACGAGCAGTACTTC
CATNRAGGPYEQYF
>TRBJ2-7|NA|TRBV5-1|TRBD2
TGCGCCAGCAGCTCCGGTTCGATAGCGGGAGGGCCAGAGGAGCAGTACTTC
CASSSGSIAGGPEEQYF
>TRBJ2-1|NA|TRBV29-1|NA
TGCAGCGCAGTTGGTGCCGGCAATGAGCAGTTCTTC
CSAVGAGNEQFF
>TRBJ1-2|NA|TRBV7-2|NA
TGTGCCAGCAGCCCGCGGGGCGGGCCGCCTAACTATGGCTACACCTTC
CASSPRGGPPNYGYTF